Detailed here is one T cell receptor (beta chain). Its antigen remains unidentified. These data belong to a study of Ad26.COV2.S vaccination and SARS-CoV-2 variants. General study results and limits: Substantial post-vaccination breadth of spike-specific CD8+ and CD4+ T cell responses was reported.

This CDR3 spans 12 amino acids. Germline V gives CDR1 MNHEY, CDR2 SVGAGI. The ends were cut back, 6 bases at V and 4 bases at J, with 9 bases in the middle. Method: immunoSEQ multiplex PCR; TCRdb's copy keeps in-frame clones and lacks some. Of some 190,000 clones listed, approximately 90% are singletons. This chain joins TRBV6-5 and TRBJ2-5; D is possibly TRBD2 (6 bases). The TCR originated in a human donor who had recovered from COVID-19. The sample here was peripheral blood, taken after recovery from COVID-19. DNA of the CDR3: TGTGCCAGCAGCCGGGACTCAGAGACCCAGTACTTC. This codes for CASSRDSETQYF.